This T cell receptor beta chain was obtained from a study of CD8+CD57+ T cells in acquired aplastic anemia. Points from the study as a whole: Both patients and controls carried the same twenty-nine CD8+ CDR3 sequences.

Genomic DNA was employed as the template in profiling TCR beta VDJ and CDR3. TCRdb re-called the reads with MiXCR, one entry per CDR3 protein. The repertoire includes around 250,000 distinct CDR3 sequences, roughly 80% of them detected once, and over 35% sits in the top ten. Concerning this clonotype: Its specificity is not known. The junction differs from germline at one of its ends, possibly a read error.

Flow cytometry had shown expanded CD8+CD57+ cells in the patients chosen for sequencing. All patients were therapy-naive when blood was sampled. The sequence derives from a human donor with aplastic anemia. Sequenced sample: sorted CD4+, CD8+, or CD8+CD57+ T cells (not recorded which) from PBMCs.

The DNA of the CDR3 is TGTGCCAGCAGCCATCCTATGACTAGCGGGAGGGATGAGTTT. Encoded protein: CASSHPMTSGRDEF. This chain uses TRBV7-9 with TRBJ2-3, with 14 nucleotides matching TRBD2. Germline lookup yields CDR1 SEHNR and CDR2 FQNEAQ (reference sequence). This CDR3 spans 14 amino acids.